This TCR beta chain appears in the sequencing data of a study of blood T cell repertoires in COVID-19. Study background: Acute and convalescent COVID-19 samples came from the United States, Italy and Spain. PBMCs, B-cell-depleted T cells, or T cells provided the cDNA or gDNA that made up the material.

Authors' analysis steps: Scientists estimated how many nucleated cells there were by amplifying reference gene primers. The protocol was immunoSEQ multiplex PCR, while the TCRdb copy is restricted to in-frame clones and leaves out a portion. The DNA gave D and trimming, while V, J and clone size come from that table. The sample lists 100,000 or so clones; around 87% were seen once. The sample taken for sequencing was peripheral blood. The receptor's source is a human donor in a cohort sampled during active COVID-19.

CDR3 amino acids: CASTLRLADVVETQYF. CDR3 in DNA: TGCGCCAGCACTCTCCGACTAGCGGATGTAGTGGAGACCCAGTACTTC. The chain employs TRBV5-1 and TRBJ2-5; 9 nucleotides match TRBD2. Trimming cost V 6 bases and J 5 bases; bases outside gene matches: 14. The CDR3 loop spans 16 amino acids. CDR1 is SGHRS and CDR2 is YFSETQ in the germline V gene.